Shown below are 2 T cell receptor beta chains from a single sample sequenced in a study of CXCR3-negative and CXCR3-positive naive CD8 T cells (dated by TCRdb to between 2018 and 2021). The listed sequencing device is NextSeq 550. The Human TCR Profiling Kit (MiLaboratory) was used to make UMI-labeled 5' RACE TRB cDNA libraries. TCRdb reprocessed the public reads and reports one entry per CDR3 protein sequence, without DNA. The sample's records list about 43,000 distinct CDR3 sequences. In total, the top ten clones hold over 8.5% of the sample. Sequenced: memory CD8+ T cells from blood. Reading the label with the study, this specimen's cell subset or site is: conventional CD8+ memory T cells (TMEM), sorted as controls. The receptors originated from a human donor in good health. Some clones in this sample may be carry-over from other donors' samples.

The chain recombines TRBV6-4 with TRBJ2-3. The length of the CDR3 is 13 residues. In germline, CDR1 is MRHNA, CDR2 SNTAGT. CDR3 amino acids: CASSDSGADTQYF.

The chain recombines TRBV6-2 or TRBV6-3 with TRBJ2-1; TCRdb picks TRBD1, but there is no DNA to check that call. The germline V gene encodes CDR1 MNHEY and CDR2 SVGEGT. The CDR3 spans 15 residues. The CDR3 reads CASSYGSGGHEEQFF.